These 8 T cell receptor beta chains share one sample of origin, sequenced in a study of cytomegalovirus exposure and HLA in healthy donors (dated by TCRdb to about 2017). The library was made by the immunoSEQ multiplex PCR assay. For the multiplex PCR, a mixture combining 60 forward primers for TCR Vbeta segments and 13 reverse primers for TCR Jbeta segments was used. Held by TCRdb, this immuneACCESS table contains in-frame sequences only and omits some clones. Under half of the omission traces to an unresolved V gene where checked; the cause of the rest is unknown. The sample includes about 150,000 clones, with roughly 80% observed a single time. Of the sample, 4.5% to 6% is held by the ten largest clones. The sample taken for sequencing was PBMCs. These receptors originate from a man aged 25 to 45 in good health and CMV-seropositive.

This clone was seen a few times. The rearrangement links TRBV5-4 to TRBJ1-2; D uncertain. Trimming stripped 4 bases from V and 0 bases from J, with 13 bases between. The CDR3 sequence is 15 residues long. The germline V gene encodes CDR1 SGHNT and CDR2 YYREEE (reference sequence). The CDR3 nucleotides read TGTGCCAGCAGCCGGGAACGAGCCGCTAACTATGGCTACACCTTC. It codes for CASSRERAANYGYTF.

This chain links TRBV5-4 with TRBJ2-1; the D gene is possibly TRBD2 (5 bases). Trimming took off 0 bases at V and 1 base at J, with 11 bases between the two ends. The CDR3 consists of 16 residues. The germline CDR1 and CDR2 sequences are SGHNT and YYREEE (reference sequence). CDR3: CASSLGGALSYNEQFF. The DNA of the CDR3 is TGTGCCAGCAGCTTGGGGGGAGCCCTATCCTACAATGAGCAGTTCTTC.

The chain joins TRBV5-6 to TRBJ2-1; a possible D gene is TRBD1 (6 bases). There are 15 residues in the CDR3. Germline loops: CDR1 SGHDT, CDR2 YYEEEE. Trimming took 1 base from V and 5 from J, leaving 13 bases between them. CDR3 nucleotides: TGTGCCAGCAGCTTGAGGGGCGGACAGCACAATGAGCAGTTCTTC. This translates into CASSLRGGQHNEQFF.

Worth noting for this clone: An end of the junction does not agree with germline; a read error may underlie this. The CDR3 reads CASTAPRAGANGLTF. The CDR3 DNA sequence: TGCGCCAGCACTGCCCCCAGGGCTGGGGCCAACGGCCTGACTTTC. The chain carries TRBV10-2 and TRBJ2-6; D may be TRBD1 (5 bases). The CDR3 runs to 15 residues. Germline V CDR1 and CDR2: WSHSY, SAAADI.

The V call is TRBV10-3, the J call TRBJ1-4; 7 nucleotides line up with TRBD1. The CDR3 is made up of 15 amino acids. V lost 0 bases to trimming and J lost 9 bases; unmatched junction nucleotides: 7. Germline CDR1 and CDR2: ENHRY and SYGVKD. CDR3 region: CAISESGTDEQKLFF. For the CDR3, the DNA is TGTGCCATCAGTGAGTCAGGGACAGATGAACAAAAACTGTTTTTT.

The rearrangement joins TRBV28 to TRBJ2-1; D may be TRBD2 (5 bases). CDR3 length: 14 residues. In germline, CDR1 is MDHEN, CDR2 SYDVKM. Deletions cut 3 bases from V and 9 bases from J, with 15 bases between. As DNA, the CDR3 is TGTGCCAGCAGTTTGGGCGGGCCCCAAGGTGAGCAGTTCTTC. It codes for CASSLGGPQGEQFF.

The chain uses TRBV5-5 and TRBJ2-5; 7 nucleotides agree with TRBD2. V lost 2 bases and J lost 4; bases outside the gene matches: 8. CDR1 is SGHKS, CDR2 YYEKEE, per germline (reference sequence). The CDR3 has 15 residues. In DNA, the CDR3 is TGTGCCAGCAGCTTATCCAGCGGGATGCGAGAGACCCAGTACTTC. Protein product: CASSLSSGMRETQYF.

The chain recombines TRBV5-4 with TRBJ2-1; TRBD2 might be the D (6 bases). This CDR3 is 14 amino acids long. Deletions cut 0 bases from V and 3 bases from J, with 7 bases between. Germline CDR1 is SGHNT and CDR2 is YYREEE (reference sequence). CDR3 region: CASSLERVYNEQFF. CDR3 nucleotide sequence: TGTGCCAGCAGCTTGGAGCGGGTCTACAATGAGCAGTTCTTC.